One sample yielded the 5 T cell receptor beta chains listed below, sequenced in a study of T-cell memory formation after mild COVID-19. TCRdb ran MiXCR on the 5' RACE reads and lists one entry per CDR3 protein. Of roughly 340,000 distinct CDR3 sequences detected, 20% to 25% appear once; the ten largest clones hold 21%. The sample comprised PBMCs or a T cell subset sorted from them (not recorded which). These receptors came from a man in his late teens or twenties who had mild COVID-19 (a few samples of this study predate the infection). Cell type and time point are not known.

The chain employs TRBV7-8 and TRBJ2-7; 12 bases agree with TRBD2. The junction had 1 base not matched to a gene; V was cut back by 4 bases and J by 3 bases. Germline V gene sequence: CDR1 SGHVS, CDR2 FQNEAQ. The CDR3 has 14 amino acids. The CDR3 loop reads CASSSSGGGYEQYF. CDR3 nucleotide sequence: TGTGCCAGCAGCTCTAGCGGGGGGGGCTACGAGCAGTACTTC.

The V call is TRBV7-2, the J call TRBJ2-4, with no clear D. The CDR3 covers 14 residues. Trimming left V 1 base short and J 7 bases short, with 11 bases between. CDR1 is SGHTA and CDR2 is FQGNSA in the germline V gene. CDR3 in DNA: TGTGCCAGCAGCTTAGTGTACCCCTGGAACATTCAGTACTTC. It encodes CASSLVYPWNIQYF. Together with reference TRBV7-2 and TRBJ2-4, the CDR3 gives the full variable domain: GAGVSQSPSNKVTEKGKDVELRCDPISGHTALYWYRQSLGQGLEFLIYFQGNSAPDKSGLPSDRFSAERTGGSVSTLTIQRTQQEDSAVYLCASSLVYPWNIQYFGAGTRLSVL.

This chain connects TRBV27 to TRBJ1-1; D is ambiguous. Germline CDR1 is MNHEY and CDR2 is SMNVEV (reference sequence). This CDR3 spans 13 amino acids. V lost 5 bases to trimming and J lost 1 base, with 8 bases between them. For the CDR3, the DNA is TGTGCCAGCAGTATTTCAGCGAACACTGAAGCTTTCTTT. This translates into CASSISANTEAFF.

This clonotype occurred many times. This chain connects TRBV14 to TRBJ2-5; possible D gene TRBD1, 5 bases. Trimming took 6 bases from V and 5 from J, leaving 10 bases between them. The CDR3 sequence is 12 residues long. The germline V gene has CDR1 SGHDN and CDR2 FVKESK. The chain's CDR3 is CASSQNRETQYF. CDR3 coding DNA: TGTGCCAGCAGTCAAAACAGGGAGACCCAGTACTTC.

This chain's CDR3 is CASSLGWEETQYF. Here the CDR3 DNA reads TGTGCCAGCAGCTTAGGGTGGGAAGAGACCCAGTACTTC. The chain couples TRBV7-2 to TRBJ2-5; no firm D call. V lost 1 base and J 3 bases, leaving 6 bases between the germline ends. Germline loops: CDR1 SGHTA, CDR2 FQGNSA. The CDR3 has 13 amino acids.